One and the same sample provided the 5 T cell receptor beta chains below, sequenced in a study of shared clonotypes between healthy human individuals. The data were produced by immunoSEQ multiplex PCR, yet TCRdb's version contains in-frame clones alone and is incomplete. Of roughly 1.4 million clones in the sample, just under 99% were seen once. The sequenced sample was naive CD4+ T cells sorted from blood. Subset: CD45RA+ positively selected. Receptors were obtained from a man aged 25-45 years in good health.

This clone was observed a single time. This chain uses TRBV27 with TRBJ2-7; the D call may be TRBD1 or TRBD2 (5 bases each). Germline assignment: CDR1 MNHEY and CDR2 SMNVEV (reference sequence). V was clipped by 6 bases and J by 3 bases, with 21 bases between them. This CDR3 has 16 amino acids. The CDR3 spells CASSPGQGRGNYEQYF. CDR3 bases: TGTGCCAGCAGCCCGGGGCAGGGTAGGGGAAACTACGAGCAGTACTTC.

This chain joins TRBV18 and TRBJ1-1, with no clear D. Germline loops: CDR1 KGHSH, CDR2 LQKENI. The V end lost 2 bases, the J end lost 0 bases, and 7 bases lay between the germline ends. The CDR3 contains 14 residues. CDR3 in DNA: TGTGCCAGCTCACCAAGAACAATGAACACTGAAGCTTTCTTT. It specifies CASSPRTMNTEAFF.

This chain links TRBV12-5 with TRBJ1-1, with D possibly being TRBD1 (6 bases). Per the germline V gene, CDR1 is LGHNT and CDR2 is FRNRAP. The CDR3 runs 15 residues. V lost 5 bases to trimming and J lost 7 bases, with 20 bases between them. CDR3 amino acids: CASGPSSGGWSEAFF. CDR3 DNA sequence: TGTGCTAGTGGTCCTAGTAGCGGGGGCTGGAGTGAAGCTTTCTTT.

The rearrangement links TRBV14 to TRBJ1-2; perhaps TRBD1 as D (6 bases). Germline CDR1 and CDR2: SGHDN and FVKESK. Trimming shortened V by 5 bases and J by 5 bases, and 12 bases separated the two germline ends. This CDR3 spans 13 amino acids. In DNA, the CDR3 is TGTGCCAGCAGCGGAAAGAGGGGGTATGGCTACACCTTC. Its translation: CASSGKRGYGYTF.

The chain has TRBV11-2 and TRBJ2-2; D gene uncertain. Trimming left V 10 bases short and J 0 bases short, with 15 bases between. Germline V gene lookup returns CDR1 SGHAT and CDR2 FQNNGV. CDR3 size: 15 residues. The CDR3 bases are TGTGCCACCCCCCGTTACGGCGCGAACACCGGGGAGCTGTTTTTT. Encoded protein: CATPRYGANTGELFF.